Detailed here is one T cell receptor beta chain. The antigen is unknown. The data stem from a study of T cell responses to AZD1222 COVID-19 vaccine. V trimming: 6 bases; J trimming: 7 bases; junction bases outside the gene matches: 8. Germline V lookup: CDR1 MGHRA, CDR2 YSYEKL. The CDR3 is 15 amino acids. Sequenced by immunoSEQ multiplex PCR; TCRdb stores in-frame clones only, minus some. The data show about 150,000 clones, roughly 93% seen once. General study points: The donors showed a predominance of white British ancestry and of females, with possible underestimation of clonal diversity. CD4 TCRs associated with vaccination spanned spike, dominating at 160-218 and 743-854. None of the repertoires were sampled until the peak T cell response had passed. At baseline, seropositivity was found in only five or six AZD1222 recipients.

The starting material was peripheral blood, obtained on day 0 of AZD1222 vaccination. The gene calls are TRBV4-1 and TRBJ2-1, with TRBD1 matching 11 bases. This receptor was obtained from an adult in good health. Here the CDR3 reads CASRRTGGAENEQFF. The CDR3 DNA reads TGCGCCAGCAGGCGGACAGGGGGCGCAGAGAATGAGCAGTTCTTC.